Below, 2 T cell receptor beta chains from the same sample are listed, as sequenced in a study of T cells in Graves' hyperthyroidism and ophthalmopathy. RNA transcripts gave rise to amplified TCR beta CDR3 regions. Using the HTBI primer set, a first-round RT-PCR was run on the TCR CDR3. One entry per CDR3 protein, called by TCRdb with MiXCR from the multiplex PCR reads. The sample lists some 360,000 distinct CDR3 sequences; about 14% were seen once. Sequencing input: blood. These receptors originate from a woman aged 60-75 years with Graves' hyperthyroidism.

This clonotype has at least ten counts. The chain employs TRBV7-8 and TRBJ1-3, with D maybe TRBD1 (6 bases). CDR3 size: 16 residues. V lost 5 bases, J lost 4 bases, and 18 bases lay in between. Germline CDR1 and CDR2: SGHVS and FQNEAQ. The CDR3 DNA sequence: TGTGCCAGCAGCCCAACAGACAGGCCTGGGGGAAACACCATATATTTT. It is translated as CASSPTDRPGGNTIYF.

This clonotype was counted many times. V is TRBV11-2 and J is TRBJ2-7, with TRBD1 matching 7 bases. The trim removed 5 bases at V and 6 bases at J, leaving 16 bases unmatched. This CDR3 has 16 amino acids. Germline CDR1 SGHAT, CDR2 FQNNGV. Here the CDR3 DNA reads TGTGCCAGCAGCCCCAATCGAGGACAGGCCTTCCTCGAGCAGTACTTC. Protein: CASSPNRGQAFLEQYF.